Listed below are T cell receptor beta chains from one sample, sequenced in a study of shared clonotypes between healthy human individuals. The protocol was immunoSEQ multiplex PCR, while the TCRdb copy is restricted to in-frame clones and leaves out a portion. The sample contains roughly 500,000 clones, roughly 80% of which appear only once. Sequenced: PBMCs. All receptors derive from a woman between 40 and 55 years old in good health. Some clones in this sample may be carry-over from other donors' samples. The CDR3 runs from the conserved cysteine through the conserved F or W. A D gene is named only where the DNA matches it firmly. Rows give clone size only sometimes, using once, few, many, or a class for an expanded clone.

length	D	size	V	J	DNA	CDR3
14	NA	NA	TRBV30	TRBJ2-1	TGTGCCTGGATGTCGGATGGGTCCTACAATGAGCAGTTCTTC	CAWMSDGSYNEQFF
15	TRBD1	NA	TRBV4-2	TRBJ1-1	TGTGCCAGCAGCCTAGGGACAGGGATGAACACTGAAGCTTTCTTT	CASSLGTGMNTEAFF
15	TRBD2	many	TRBV6-5	TRBJ2-7	TGTGCCAGCAGCGTAGCGGGAGGGCCTGGGGCCGAGCAGTACTTC	CASSVAGGPGAEQYF
13	TRBD2	few	TRBV2	TRBJ2-7	TGTGCCAGCAGTGGTACCGGGACTACGAATCAGTACTTC	CASSGTGTTNQYF
14	TRBD1	NA	TRBV18	TRBJ1-2	TGTGCCAGCTCACCAGGGGACAGCAGCTATGGCTACACCTTC	CASSPGDSSYGYTF
13	NA	NA	TRBV7-3	TRBJ2-1	TGTGCCAGCAGCTTATTGACGGAAAGTGAGCAGTTCTTC	CASSLLTESEQFF
18	NA	NA	TRBV9	TRBJ1-3	TGTGCCAGCAGCTCGGCCTACGGGGAGAGGAGCTCTGGAAACACCATATATTTT	CASSSAYGERSSGNTIYF
16	NA	NA	TRBV4-2	TRBJ2-1	TGTGCCAGCAGCCAAGAAGACGGGAGCTCCTACAATGAGCAGTTCTTC	CASSQEDGSSYNEQFF
11	TRBD2	NA	TRBV10-2	TRBJ2-7	TGCGCCAGCACCGGGACTAGCGGGAGTTTTTTC	CASTGTSGSFF
15	TRBD2	NA	TRBV9	TRBJ2-1	TGTGCCAGCAGCCCCCGGCGGGAGTTAAGCAATGAGCAGTTCTTC	CASSPRRELSNEQFF
17	NA	NA	TRBV7-3	TRBJ2-6	TGTGCCAGCAGCTTCAGGGTCCCAAGCTCTGGGGCCAACGTCCTGACTTTC	CASSFRVPSSGANVLTF
14	TRBD1	many	TRBV5-8	TRBJ1-4	TGTGCCAGCAGCTTGGACAGGGGTGGCGAAAAACTGTTTTTT	CASSLDRGGEKLFF
14	NA	NA	TRBV7-3	TRBJ2-2	TGTGCCAGCAGCTTAACAGGGTGGGCCGGGGAGCTGTTTTTT	CASSLTGWAGELFF
13	NA	NA	TRBV11-3	TRBJ2-3	TGTGCCAGCAGCCACTACAGCACAGATACGCAGTATTTT	CASSHYSTDTQYF
15	NA	NA	TRBV4-3	TRBJ2-1	TGCGCCAGCAGCCAGAGGACATACCCCTACAATGAGCAGTTCTTC	CASSQRTYPYNEQFF
14	NA	few	TRBV25-1	TRBJ2-5	TGTGCCAGCAGTGAATTTGCAGGGGGGGAGACCCAGTACTTC	CASSEFAGGETQYF
16	TRBD2	NA	TRBV7-2	TRBJ2-7	TGTGCCAGCAGCTTAGCGCGGACTAGCGGGAGTTACGAGCAGTACTTC	CASSLARTSGSYEQYF
14	TRBD2	NA	TRBV7-3	TRBJ2-5	TGTGCCAGCAGCACGACTAGCGGGAGTAAGACCCAGTACTTC	CASSTTSGSKTQYF
13	NA	NA	TRBV28	TRBJ2-3	TGTGCCAGCAGTATTCAGATCACAGATACGCGGTATTTT	CASSIQITDTRYF
13	NA	NA	TRBV6-4	TRBJ2-2	TGTGCCAGCAGAGAGGGTAGCACCGGGGAGCTGTTTTTT	CASREGSTGELFF
13	NA	NA	TRBV30	TRBJ2-3	TGTGCCTGGAGTGTGAACCCCCAGGTTACGCAGTATTTT	CAWSVNPQVTQYF
13	TRBD2	NA	TRBV11-2	TRBJ2-1	TGTGCCAGCAGCTTAGGGACTAGCGGTGAGCAGTTCTTC	CASSLGTSGEQFF
17	NA	few	TRBV7-9	TRBJ1-3	TGTGCCAGCAGCTTCGGAGCCGGGGGGCGGAATGGAAACACCATATATTTT	CASSFGAGGRNGNTIYF